A selection of T cell receptor beta chains follows, all from one sample in a study of cytomegalovirus exposure and HLA in healthy donors. Assay used: immunoSEQ multiplex PCR; TCRdb lists only in-frame clones, some missing. This sample carries 150,000 to 250,000 clones, about 81% of them seen once, and the ten largest clones take roughly 6%. Sequencing input: PBMCs. The origin of the receptors is a woman aged 45-59 years in good health and CMV-seropositive. Both conserved end residues are part of each CDR3. A D gene is named only where the DNA matches it firmly. Where a row states a size, it is once, few, many or the class of an expanded clone; other rows omit it.

v_gene	d_gene	len	abundance	j_gene	CDR3nt	CDR3aa
TRBV5-8	-	17	-	TRBJ1-5	TGTGCCAGCAGCTTGGGTCGGGGGGGGGTGGCGAATCAGCCCCAGCATTTT	CASSLGRGGVANQPQHF
TRBV7-8	-	14	-	TRBJ1-3	TGTGCCAGCAGCTTAGGAACTTCTGGAAACACCATATATTTT	CASSLGTSGNTIYF
TRBV10-3	TRBD2	18	-	TRBJ2-7	TGTGCCATCAGTGGGGGGCCGGGGACTAGCGGGAGCTCGCACGAGCAGTACTTC	CAISGGPGTSGSSHEQYF
TRBV2	TRBD1	15	-	TRBJ1-1	TGTGCCAGCACCATCACTGGGGACAGGGGCACTGAAGCTTTCTTT	CASTITGDRGTEAFF
TRBV6-5	TRBD1	13	-	TRBJ1-2	TGTGCCAGCAGTCGCGGGACAGGGGGCGGCTACACCTTC	CASSRGTGGGYTF
TRBV18	TRBD1	16	-	TRBJ2-7	TGTGCCAGCTCACCAAACCCGACAGGGGCCCAGGACGAGCAGTACTTC	CASSPNPTGAQDEQYF
TRBV7-2	TRBD1	19	-	TRBJ2-6	TGTGCCAGCAGCTTAAGGCGGACAGGGCCCTTCTCTGGGGCCAACGGCCTGACTTTC	CASSLRRTGPFSGANGLTF
TRBV11-3	-	15	once	TRBJ2-1	TGTGCCAGCAGCGTCCGGGACTCCGAATACAATGAGCAGTTCTTC	CASSVRDSEYNEQFF
TRBV6-1	-	15	-	TRBJ2-1	TGTGCCAGCAGTGGTAGGGCAGGGGTCTACAATGAGCAGTTCTTC	CASSGRAGVYNEQFF
TRBV5-1	TRBD2	15	few	TRBJ2-5	TGCGCCAGCAGCGATAGCGGGGAGGTGGAAGAGACCCAGTACTTC	CASSDSGEVEETQYF
TRBV18	TRBD2	15	-	TRBJ2-1	TGTGCCAGCTCACCGCCGGGACTAGCTTGGAATGAGCAGTTCTTC	CASSPPGLAWNEQFF
TRBV14	-	16	-	TRBJ2-1	TGTGCCAGCAGCCAGGAGGGCGGGGTCTCCTACAATGAGCAGTTCTTC	CASSQEGGVSYNEQFF
TRBV28	-	19	-	TRBJ2-3	TGTGCCAGCAGTTTTGATGGCTCGGGAGACCCCTTCCGCACAGATACGCAGTATTTT	CASSFDGSGDPFRTDTQYF
TRBV10-2	TRBD1	13	-	TRBJ1-5	TGCGCCAGCAGGACAGGGGGGTCTCAGCCCCAGCATTTT	CASRTGGSQPQHF
TRBV29-1	-	14	-	TRBJ2-7	TGCAGCGTTGAAGATCGCAGGCCCGGCTACGAGCAGTACTTC	CSVEDRRPGYEQYF
TRBV7-9	TRBD2	15	-	TRBJ2-5	TGTGCCAGCAGCCAAGCCGCGGGGGGAGGGGAGACCCAGTACTTC	CASSQAAGGGETQYF
TRBV7-9	TRBD1	13	few	TRBJ1-2	TGTGCCAGCAGCTTGGGACAGGGATCTGGCTACACCTTC	CASSLGQGSGYTF
TRBV19	TRBD1	15	-	TRBJ2-7	TGTGCCAGTAGTACCCCCGGGACAGGGGTTTTTGAGCAGTACTTC	CASSTPGTGVFEQYF
TRBV29-1	-	13	-	TRBJ1-1	TGCAGCGTTGAACGTCCCCTGAACACTGAAGCTTTCTTT	CSVERPLNTEAFF
TRBV9	TRBD1	15	-	TRBJ1-2	TGTGCCAGCAGCGTTGGGGACAGGGGTAACTATGGCTACACCTTC	CASSVGDRGNYGYTF
TRBV27	-	14	-	TRBJ1-2	TGTGCCAGCAGAGATAAACAGGTTAACTATGGCTACACCTTC	CASRDKQVNYGYTF
TRBV11-3	TRBD1	14	-	TRBJ2-7	TGTGCCAGCAGCTTGGGACAGGGGGCCTACGAGCAGTACTTC	CASSLGQGAYEQYF
TRBV5-6	-	15	-	TRBJ1-5	TGTGCCAGCAGCTTGGGCAGGGGCTCGAATCAGCCCCAGCATTTT	CASSLGRGSNQPQHF
TRBV5-6	-	17	-	TRBJ2-5	TGTGCCAGCAGCCGGGGTAAATTGGGCGATGGGAGAGAGACCCAGTACTTC	CASSRGKLGDGRETQYF
TRBV29-1	-	12	-	TRBJ2-3	TGCAGCGTCCGGCGGGGCACAGATACGCAGTATTTT	CSVRRGTDTQYF
TRBV7-6	TRBD1	14	-	TRBJ2-5	TGTGCCAGCAGCTTAACAGGGGTGGGGGAGACCCAGTACTTC	CASSLTGVGETQYF
TRBV5-6	-	15	few	TRBJ1-2	TGTGCCAGCAGCACAGGGTTTGTAACGTCCTATGGCTACACCTTC	CASSTGFVTSYGYTF
TRBV4-1	-	19	-	TRBJ2-2	TGCGCCAGCAGCCAAGTGTCTGGGACATCATGGGGGAACACCGGGGAGCTGTTTTTT	CASSQVSGTSWGNTGELFF
TRBV11-2	TRBD2	15	once	TRBJ2-1	TGTGCCAGCAGCACACTAGCGGGAGGGCCCAATGAGCAGTTCTTC	CASSTLAGGPNEQFF
TRBV6-5	-	13	-	TRBJ1-4	TGTGCCAGCAGTATGGACCCCCGGGAGAAACTGTTTTTT	CASSMDPREKLFF
TRBV4-3	-	13	once	TRBJ1-2	TGCGCCAGCACCAAGGACAGAGCCTATGGCTACACCTTC	CASTKDRAYGYTF
TRBV4-3	-	16	-	TRBJ2-7	TGCGCCAGCAGCCACCCCAGGAGGGAGAAAACCTACGAGCAGTACTTC	CASSHPRREKTYEQYF